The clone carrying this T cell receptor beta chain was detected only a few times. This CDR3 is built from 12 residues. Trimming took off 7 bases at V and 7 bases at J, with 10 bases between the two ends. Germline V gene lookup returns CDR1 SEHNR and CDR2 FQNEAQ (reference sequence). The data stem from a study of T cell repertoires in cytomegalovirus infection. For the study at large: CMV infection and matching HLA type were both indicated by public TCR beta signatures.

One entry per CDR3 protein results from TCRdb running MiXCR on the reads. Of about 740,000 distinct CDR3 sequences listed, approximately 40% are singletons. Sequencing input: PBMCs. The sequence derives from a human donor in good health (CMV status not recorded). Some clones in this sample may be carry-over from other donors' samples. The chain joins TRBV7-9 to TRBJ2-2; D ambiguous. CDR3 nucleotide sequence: TGTGCCAGCACCGAAAACTACGGGGAGCTGTTTTTT. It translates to CASTENYGELFF.